The 24 T cell receptor beta chains given below trace back to one sample, sequenced in a study of blood T cells in healthy people across ages. Then a second PCR, running about 6 to 12 cycles, was carried out with a sample-barcoded 5' primer and a J-beta primer mix. TCRdb analysed the 5' RACE reads with MiXCR anew, one entry per CDR3 protein. Here the sample spans about 720,000 distinct CDR3 sequences, about 20% being singletons. Sequenced material: blood. These receptors came from a man in his 70s in good health.

This clonotype was recorded at least ten times. The rearrangement uses TRBV5-1 and TRBJ2-6; a possible D gene is TRBD1 (6 bases). Trimming left V 5 bases short and J 8 bases short, with 14 bases between. CDR3 length: 14 amino acids. CDR1 SGHRS and CDR2 YFSETQ come from the germline V gene. This chain's CDR3 is CASREDRFTNVLTF. The CDR3 DNA is TGCGCCAGCAGGGAAGACAGGTTTACCAACGTCCTGACTTTC.

The CDR3 spells CASSLDPSRETQYF. Written as DNA, the CDR3 is TGTGCCAGCAGCTTAGATCCATCAAGGGAGACCCAGTACTTC. J is TRBJ2-5 and V is TRBV11-3, with D uncertain. V lost 0 bases, J lost 5 bases, and 10 bases lay in between. CDR1 SGHNT and CDR2 YENEEA come from the germline V gene. This CDR3 is built from 14 residues.

This clonotype was detected a few times. J is TRBJ2-1 and V is TRBV10-3; D is undetermined. This CDR3 region has 13 residues. The V end lost 2 bases, the J end lost 9 bases, and 11 bases lay between the germline ends. In germline, CDR1 is ENHRY, CDR2 SYGVKD. CDR3 in amino acids: CAISETDTFEQFF. The CDR3 DNA reads as TGTGCCATCAGTGAGACGGATACCTTTGAGCAGTTCTTC.

The rearrangement joins TRBV20-1 to TRBJ1-2; TRBD1 matches 8 bases. V trimming: 3 bases; J trimming: 8 bases; junction bases outside the gene matches: 8. Germline V gene lookup returns CDR1 DFQATT and CDR2 SNEGSKA (reference sequence). This CDR3 is 13 amino acids long. This CDR3 is CSASPDRASGYTF. For the CDR3, the DNA is TGCAGTGCTAGTCCGGACAGGGCGAGCGGCTACACCTTC.

This clonotype was seen more than once but under ten times. The V gene is TRBV30, the J gene TRBJ1-5, with 8 bases that match TRBD1. The ends lost 1 base at V and 9 bases at J; junction bases unmatched: 11. The length of the CDR3 is 15 residues. Germline CDR1 reads GTSNPN; CDR2 reads SVGIG (reference sequence). The CDR3 DNA reads as TGTGCCTGGAGTGCAGGGGGCGCTTCGCCTCGGCCCCAGCATTTT. Protein product: CAWSAGGASPRPQHF.

The rearrangement joins TRBV6-5 to TRBJ2-3; tentatively, D is TRBD2 (7 bases). The CDR3 covers 17 residues. Germline assignment: CDR1 MNHEY and CDR2 SVGAGI. V was trimmed by 7 bases and J by 0 bases, leaving 20 bases between them. This CDR3 reads CASKKTGGPRSTDTQYF. The DNA for the CDR3 is TGTGCCAGCAAGAAAACGGGGGGCCCTAGGAGCACAGATACGCAGTATTTT.

This chain joins TRBV11-2 and TRBJ2-5; maybe TRBD2 (6 bases). Germline CDR1 reads SGHAT; CDR2 reads FQNNGV. Deletions cut 7 bases from V and 3 bases from J, with 18 bases between. The length of the CDR3 is 15 residues. CDR3 in amino acids: CASTPLGGREETQYF. The DNA for the CDR3 is TGTGCCAGCACCCCCCTGGGAGGCAGAGAAGAGACCCAGTACTTC.

The rearrangement joins TRBV19 to TRBJ2-1; 7 bases fit TRBD1. The ends lost 7 bases at V and 7 bases at J; junction bases unmatched: 7. The CDR3 runs 13 residues. Looked up from germline, CDR1 is LNHDA and CDR2 is SQIVND (reference sequence). This CDR3 is CASNDRVRNEQFF. CDR3 coding DNA: TGTGCCAGTAACGACAGGGTCCGGAATGAGCAGTTCTTC.

This clonotype came up a few times. J is TRBJ1-5 and V is TRBV12-3 or TRBV12-4; D gene ambiguous. The CDR3 sequence is 12 residues long. The V gene lost 7 bases and the J gene lost 4 bases, with 8 bases spanning the gap. Written as DNA, the CDR3 is TGTGCCAGCATAGGGCCTAATCAGCCCCAGCATTTT. It specifies CASIGPNQPQHF.

This chain joins TRBV7-8 and TRBJ2-3; D is perhaps TRBD1 (7 bases). Germline-derived CDR1 and CDR2 are SGHVS and FQNEAQ. The CDR3 consists of 17 residues. Deletions cut 5 bases from V and 0 bases from J, with 18 bases between. The CDR3 nucleotides read TGTGCCAGCAGCCCTCGCAGGGGGGAACCTAGCACAGATACGCAGTATTTT. Translation: CASSPRRGEPSTDTQYF. Full variable domain (rest looked up from reference TRBV7-8 and TRBJ2-3): GAGVSQSPRYKVAKRGQDVALRCDPISGHVSLFWYQQALGQGPEFLTYFQNEAQLDKSGLPSDRFFAERPEGSVSTLKIQRTQQEDSAVYLCASSPRRGEPSTDTQYFGPGTRLTVL.

This clonotype appeared a few times. This chain uses TRBV24-1 with TRBJ1-1; D remains unclear. CDR1 is KGHDR and CDR2 is SFDVKD in the germline V gene. Between the trimmed V and J ends, which lost 2 bases and 3 bases, there was a span of 9 bases. The CDR3 runs 14 residues. The CDR3 spells CATSDWGKDTEAFF. The CDR3 DNA is TGTGCCACCAGTGATTGGGGAAAGGACACTGAAGCTTTCTTT.

This clonotype was seen at least ten times. The chain has TRBV25-1 and TRBJ2-3, with TRBD2 identical over 9 bases. Germline loops: CDR1 MGHDK, CDR2 SYGVNS. The CDR3 has 15 amino acids. After removal of 0 bases from V and 4 bases from J, the junction contained 2 bases not matched to a gene. CDR3 region: CASSEYSGSADTQYF. CDR3 bases: TGTGCCAGCAGTGAATATAGCGGGAGCGCAGATACGCAGTATTTT.

This clonotype showed up just a few times. This rearrangement joins TRBV12-3 or TRBV12-4 to TRBJ2-5; 7 bases align to TRBD2. After removal of 1 base from V and 3 bases from J, the junction contained 14 bases not matched to a gene. The CDR3 runs 18 residues. DNA for the CDR3: TGTGCCAGCAGTTTAGGTCGGCCTAGCGGAAACCTCAAAGAGACCCAGTACTTC. Protein product: CASSLGRPSGNLKETQYF.

Details on this clonotype: Its ends do not fully match the called genes, so a read error is possible. This chain connects TRBV6-6 to TRBJ1-3; no definite D call. In germline, CDR1 is MNHNY, CDR2 SVGAGI (reference sequence). This CDR3 has 13 residues. As DNA, the CDR3 is TGTGCCAGCAGCCGGGTGGTTGGAAACACCACATATTTT. Its protein product is CASSRVVGNTTYF.

The chain carries TRBV24-1 and TRBJ1-2, with a weak D call TRBD1 (5 bases). The CDR3 consists of 17 residues. Trimming shortened V by 4 bases and J by 8 bases, and 25 bases separated the two germline ends. Germline V gene sequence: CDR1 KGHDR, CDR2 SFDVKD. CDR3 residues: CATSDPTTGERLLGYTF. The DNA for the CDR3 is TGTGCCACCAGTGACCCAACAACGGGGGAGAGGTTATTGGGCTACACCTTC.

This clonotype was seen more than once but under ten times. This chain connects TRBV28 to TRBJ1-6, with no clear D. This CDR3 has 13 residues. Trimming took 2 bases from V and 10 from J, leaving 9 bases between them. CDR1 and CDR2 from the germline V gene are MDHEN and SYDVKM. CDR3 nucleotide sequence: TGTGCCAGCAGTTTAGCCAGAACGTCACCCCTCCACTTT. Amino acids: CASSLARTSPLHF.

This clonotype is a singleton in its sample. The chain has TRBV12-3 or TRBV12-4 and TRBJ1-2, with TRBD1 as a possible D gene (5 bases). This CDR3 spans 12 amino acids. Deletions cut 7 bases from V and 5 bases from J, with 11 bases between. The CDR3 region has the DNA TGTGCCAGCACCAACAGGAAGTATGGCTACACCTTC. This gives the protein CASTNRKYGYTF.

This sequence joins TRBV7-9 and TRBJ2-6, with 8 nucleotides matching TRBD1. Trimming at V came to 4 bases and at J to 2 bases, leaving 7 bases not matched to a gene. CDR1 is SEHNR, CDR2 FQNEAQ, per germline (reference sequence). The CDR3 sequence is 17 residues long. CDR3: CASSYRKGQAGANVLTF. CDR3 in DNA: TGTGCCAGCAGCTATAGAAAGGGACAGGCTGGGGCCAACGTCCTGACTTTC.

The chain is built from TRBV18 and TRBJ2-7; TRBD2 might be the D (5 bases). V lost 3 bases and J lost 6, with 15 bases in between. Germline V gene lookup returns CDR1 KGHSH and CDR2 LQKENI. This CDR3 has 14 residues. This CDR3 reads CASSPVKGDSEQYV. The CDR3 DNA is TGTGCCAGCTCACCGGTCAAGGGAGATTCCGAGCAGTACGTC.

V and J are TRBV12-3 or TRBV12-4 and TRBJ2-3; 9 bases map to TRBD2. CDR3 length: 14 amino acids. The J segment lost 6 bases and the V segment lost 7 bases, leaving 8 bases of the junction unmatched. The CDR3 spells CASTLLAGGDTQYF. CDR3 coding DNA: TGTGCCAGCACCCTACTTGCGGGGGGGGATACGCAGTATTTT.

The sample holds a few counts of this clonotype. The V gene is TRBV5-6, the J gene TRBJ2-3, with D possibly matching TRBD2 (6 bases). The CDR3 has 14 amino acids. CDR1 SGHDT and CDR2 YYEEEE come from the germline V gene. Trimming left V 2 bases short and J 5 bases short, with 12 bases between. CDR3 bases: TGTGCCAGCAGCTTTGGCGGGATGGAAGATACGCAGTATTTT. It translates to CASSFGGMEDTQYF.

This clonotype was seen only a few times. V is TRBV3-1 and J is TRBJ2-3; no clear D. The CDR3 extends over 16 amino acids. CDR1 is LGHDT, CDR2 YNNKEL, per germline (reference sequence). The V end lost 1 base, the J end lost 0 bases, and 11 bases lay between the germline ends. DNA of the CDR3: TGTGCCAGCAGCCAAGGTTTGAGCTATAGCACAGATACGCAGTATTTT. Its translation: CASSQGLSYSTDTQYF.

This clonotype was counted a few times. V is TRBV7-9 and J is TRBJ2-1, with D perhaps TRBD2 (5 bases). The CDR3 is made up of 13 amino acids. Trimming took off 1 base at V and 9 bases at J, with 10 bases between the two ends. Germline V CDR1 and CDR2: SEHNR, FQNEAQ (reference sequence). The DNA for the CDR3 is TGTGCCAGCAGCTTAGTTGTAAGCGGTGAGCAGTTCTTC. Translation gives CASSLVVSGEQFF.

This clonotype was recorded a few times. V is TRBV27 and J is TRBJ1-4, with 7 bases that match TRBD1. The CDR3 totals 15 residues. Looked up from germline, CDR1 is MNHEY and CDR2 is SMNVEV (reference sequence). Germline trimming cut 1 base from V and 3 bases from J; bases unmatched to any gene: 2. The CDR3 DNA reads TGTGCCAGCAGTTTATTAGGGACAGCTAATGAAAAACTGTTTTTT. As protein: CASSLLGTANEKLFF. Drawing the rest from reference TRBV27 and TRBJ1-4, the complete variable domain is EAQVTQNPRYLITVTGKKLTVTCSQNMNHEYMSWYRQDPGLGLRQIYYSMNVEVTDKGDVPEGYKVSRKEKRNFPLILESPSPNQTSLYFCASSLLGTANEKLFFGSGTQLSVL.